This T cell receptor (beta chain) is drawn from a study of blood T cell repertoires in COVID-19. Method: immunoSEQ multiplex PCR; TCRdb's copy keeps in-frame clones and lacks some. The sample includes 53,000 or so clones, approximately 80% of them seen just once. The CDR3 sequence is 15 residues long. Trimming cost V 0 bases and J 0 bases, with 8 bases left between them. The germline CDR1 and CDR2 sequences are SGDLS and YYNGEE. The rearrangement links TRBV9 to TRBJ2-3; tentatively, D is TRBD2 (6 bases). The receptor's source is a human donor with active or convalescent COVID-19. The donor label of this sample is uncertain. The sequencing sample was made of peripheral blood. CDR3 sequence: CASSVDRESTDTQYF. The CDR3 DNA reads TGTGCCAGCAGCGTAGATCGGGAGAGCACAGATACGCAGTATTTT.